A single T cell receptor beta chain is shown here with its context. Antigen: not known. The source of the sample is a study of OX40 agonist ivuxolimab in advanced cancers. About the research overall: Ivuxolimab was delivered to patients intravenously every 2 weeks at doses spanning 0.01 to 10 mg/kg.

The V gene end was trimmed by 4 bases and the J gene end by 8 bases; junction bases not matched to a gene: 6. Germline CDR1 and CDR2: SGHRS and YFSETQ. The CDR3 has 14 amino acids. Whole-study results and caveats: CD4+ and CD8+ blood T cells expanded clonally by week 6 at 0.1 to 3.0 mg/kg.

Clones were sequenced by immunoSEQ multiplex PCR, and TCRdb holds only the in-frame ones, with some missing. The sample records tens of thousands of clones, around nine tenths being singletons. The source is an adult with an advanced solid tumor such as melanoma, head and neck, liver or kidney cancer. The material sequenced was CD4+ or CD8+ T cells sorted from blood, taken in a trial of the OX40 agonist ivuxolimab. The gene calls are TRBV5-1 and TRBJ1-4, with 9 bases lining up with TRBD1. CDR3 sequence: CASSLGTGREKLFF. The CDR3 DNA follows: TGCGCCAGCAGCCTCGGGACAGGGAGGGAAAAACTGTTTTTT.